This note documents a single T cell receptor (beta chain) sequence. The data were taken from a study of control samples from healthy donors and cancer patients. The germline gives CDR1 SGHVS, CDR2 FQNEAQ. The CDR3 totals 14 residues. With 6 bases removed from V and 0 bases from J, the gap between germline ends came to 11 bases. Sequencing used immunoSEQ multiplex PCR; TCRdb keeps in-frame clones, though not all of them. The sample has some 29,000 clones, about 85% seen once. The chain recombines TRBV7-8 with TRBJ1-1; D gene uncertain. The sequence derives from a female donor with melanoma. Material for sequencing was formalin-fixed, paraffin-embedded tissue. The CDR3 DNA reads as TGTGCCAGCAGACGTACTTCCCTGAACACTGAAGCTTTCTTT. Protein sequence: CASRRTSLNTEAFF.